This TCR beta chain was observed in a study of T cell changes during pregnancy in multiple sclerosis. The count of this clone is one. The CDR3 runs to 12 residues. The germline V and J ends were trimmed by 3 bases and 7 bases, with 11 bases remaining between them. CDR1 and CDR2 (germline): SQVTM, ANQGSEA. Generated by immunoSEQ multiplex PCR, the TCRdb table keeps only in-frame clones and is missing some. The data show 75,000 to 95,000 clones, 80% to 95% seen once. The receptor was isolated from a female donor with multiple sclerosis, enrolled in a pregnancy study. V gene TRBV29-1 combines with J gene TRBJ2-3; TRBD1 is a possible D gene (5 bases). This specimen was peripheral blood, taken before pregnancy. The CDR3 DNA is TGCAGCGTTGATAGGACAACAAATACGCAGTATTTT. This sequence encodes CSVDRTTNTQYF.